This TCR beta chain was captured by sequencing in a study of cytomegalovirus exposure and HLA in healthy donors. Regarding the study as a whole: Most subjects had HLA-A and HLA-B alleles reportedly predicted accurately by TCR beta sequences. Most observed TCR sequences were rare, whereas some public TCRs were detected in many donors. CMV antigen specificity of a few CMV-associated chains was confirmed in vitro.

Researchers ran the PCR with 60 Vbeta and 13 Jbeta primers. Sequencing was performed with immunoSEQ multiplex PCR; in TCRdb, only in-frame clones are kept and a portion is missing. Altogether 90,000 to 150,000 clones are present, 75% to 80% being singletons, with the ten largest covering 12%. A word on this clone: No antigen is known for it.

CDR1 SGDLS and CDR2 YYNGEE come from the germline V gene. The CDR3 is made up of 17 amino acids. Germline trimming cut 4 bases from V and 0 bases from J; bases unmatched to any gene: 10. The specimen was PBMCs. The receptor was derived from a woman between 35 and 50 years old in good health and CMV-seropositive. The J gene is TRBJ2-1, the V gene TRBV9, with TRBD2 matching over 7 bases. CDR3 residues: CASSPRKGGSSYNEQFF. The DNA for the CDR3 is TGTGCCAGCAGCCCCCGAAAGGGCGGGAGCTCCTACAATGAGCAGTTCTTC.